This T cell receptor beta chain appears in the sequencing data of a study of blood T cell repertoires in COVID-19. Study in general: There were acute and convalescent COVID-19 samples, and they came from the United States, Italy and Spain. T cells, B-cell-depleted T cells, or PBMCs provided the cDNA or gDNA that served as material.

Concerning this clone: Other nucleotide sequences from this sample produce the same CDR3.

The Seattle patients joined while their infection was active and were tracked longitudinally afterward. This table comes from immunoSEQ multiplex PCR, and its TCRdb copy is limited to in-frame clones, with some not included. The sample includes 400,000 to 450,000 clones, about 91% of them seen just once. The germline CDR1 and CDR2 sequences are LGHNA and YSLEER. The CDR3 runs to 14 residues. V lost 4 bases to trimming and J lost 1 base, with 10 bases between them. The sequencing input was peripheral blood. This TCR came from a woman in her thirties or forties with COVID-19, enrolled during active disease. The V and J genes are TRBV4-3 and TRBJ1-1; possible D gene TRBD1, 6 bases. The CDR3 DNA reads as TGCGCCAGCAGCCTACAGGGAACGAACACTGAAGCTTTCTTT. The encoded protein is CASSLQGTNTEAFF.